This record looks at one T cell receptor (beta chain) sequence and its context. Its antigen remains unidentified. This record comes from a study of cytomegalovirus exposure and HLA in healthy donors. Study results and limitations: Presence/absence analyses rested on an assumption that sequencing depth was roughly uniform across donors. The study flagged 150 to 200 TCR beta chains as cytomegalovirus-associated.

Germline V gives CDR1 KGHSH, CDR2 LQKENI. Deletions cut 5 bases from V and 1 base from J, with 11 bases between. The CDR3 has 14 amino acids. Primers included in the PCR were 60 Vbeta and 13 Jbeta primers. Libraries were prepared by immunoSEQ multiplex PCR; TCRdb keeps only in-frame clonotypes and omits some of them. The sample holds 150,000 to 180,000 clones, 65% to 80% seen once. Source material: PBMCs. The TCR was taken from a woman aged 40-49 years in good health and CMV-seronegative. V is TRBV18 and J is TRBJ1-1; D remains unclear. CDR3 bases: TGTGCCAGCTCAGTCGGAAGACAGAACACTGAAGCTTTCTTT. It yields the protein CASSVGRQNTEAFF.